Listed below are T cell receptor beta chains from one sample, sequenced in a study of PD-L1 blockade in urothelial cancer. Method: immunoSEQ multiplex PCR; TCRdb's copy keeps in-frame clones and lacks some. The repertoire holds about 80,000 clones, about 90% seen once, with 4.5% to 7% in the top ten. The sequencing used PBMCs, collected around atezolizumab (anti-PD-L1) treatment. These receptors were obtained from a woman in her 70s with urothelial cancer. Each CDR3 is given with its conserved first and last residue. A D gene is named only where the DNA matches it firmly. Clone size, where shown, is once, few, many, or a class for clones that have expanded.

TRBD1,NA,TRBJ1-4,TRBV2,TGTGCCAGCAGTACCGGGACAGTCCCAACTAATGAAAAACTGTTTTTT,CASSTGTVPTNEKLFF
TRBD1,once,TRBJ1-6,TRBV9,TGTGCCAGCAGCGCCGGGACAGGGCCGAGCTCCTATAATTCACCCCTCCACTTT,CASSAGTGPSSYNSPLHF
TRBD1,NA,TRBJ1-1,TRBV11-2,TGTGCCAGCAGCTTAGGGCGGGACAGCATGAACACTGAAGCTTTCTTT,CASSLGRDSMNTEAFF
TRBD1,few,TRBJ1-5,TRBV6-6,TGTGCCAGCAGTCACTCGGGACAGGGAAGCAATCAGCCCCAGCATTTT,CASSHSGQGSNQPQHF
TRBD1,NA,TRBJ2-3,TRBV28,TGTGCCAGCGGTACAGGGGACACAGATACGCAGTATTTT,CASGTGDTDTQYF
TRBD2,NA,TRBJ2-2,TRBV7-9,TGTGCCAGCAGCTTGGGACTAGCGGGAGTGTCTGGGGAGCTGTTTTTT,CASSLGLAGVSGELFF
NA,NA,TRBJ2-5,TRBV5-1,TGCGCCAGCAGCTTGAATTGGGGCTGGGAGACCCAGTACTTC,CASSLNWGWETQYF
NA,NA,TRBJ2-7,TRBV7-8,TGTGCCGTCCCAGGGGACCGGGCCTACGAGCAGTACTTC,CAVPGDRAYEQYF
NA,once,TRBJ2-2,TRBV10-3,TGTGCCATCAGTGCTCCAGGGGTTGGAGTAAACGCCGGGGAGCTGTTTTTT,CAISAPGVGVNAGELFF
TRBD2,NA,TRBJ2-5,TRBV5-6,TGTGCCAGCACAAAACCGGGACTAGAAGGGCAAGAGACCCAGTACTTC,CASTKPGLEGQETQYF
TRBD2,NA,TRBJ2-5,TRBV7-7,TGTGCCAGCAGCCAGTCCTCTAGCGGCCAAGAGACCCAGTACTTC,CASSQSSSGQETQYF
TRBD1,NA,TRBJ2-7,TRBV7-9,TGTGCCAGCAGCTCCGGGACAGGACCCTACGAGCAGTACTTC,CASSSGTGPYEQYF
TRBD1,NA,TRBJ2-5,TRBV4-3,TGCGCCAGCAGCCATACAGGGGGTGGTGGTCCAGAGACCCAGTACTTC,CASSHTGGGGPETQYF
TRBD2,NA,TRBJ2-7,TRBV10-2,TGCGCCAGCAGTGAGTGGCAAGGCGGGGGGGCCGGCGAGCAGTACTTC,CASSEWQGGGAGEQYF
TRBD1,NA,TRBJ1-1,TRBV28,TGTGCCAGCACTGGACAGGGGAGAGTGAACACTGAAGCTTTCTTT,CASTGQGRVNTEAFF
NA,NA,TRBJ2-1,TRBV6-5,TGTGCCAGCAGAGGTCCGTATCAGGGTGAGCAGTTCTTC,CASRGPYQGEQFF
NA,NA,TRBJ2-1,TRBV6-5,TGTGCCAGCAGTACAGGGTGGAGCTCCTACAATGAGCAGTTCTTC,CASSTGWSSYNEQFF
TRBD2,NA,TRBJ2-7,TRBV5-4,TGTGCCAGCAGCTTGGGACTAGCGGGTATATCCTACGAGCAGTACTTC,CASSLGLAGISYEQYF
NA,NA,TRBJ1-2,TRBV27,TGTGCCAGCAGCCTCGACGGTGACAATGGCTACACCTTC,CASSLDGDNGYTF
NA,NA,TRBJ1-1,TRBV7-9,TGTGCCAGCAGCTTAGGACAGTTGAACACTGAAGCTTTCTTT,CASSLGQLNTEAFF
TRBD1,NA,TRBJ2-1,TRBV4-1,TGCGCCAGCAGCCAAGATCCCCGCGACAGGGGGGTATACAATGAGCAGTTCTTC,CASSQDPRDRGVYNEQFF
TRBD2,once,TRBJ2-7,TRBV28,TGTGCCAGCAGTTTATTATTCGGGACTAGCGGGCGATCCTACGAGCAGTACTTC,CASSLLFGTSGRSYEQYF
NA,NA,TRBJ2-7,TRBV9,TGTGCCAGCAGCGTAGCCAGTTCCTACGAGCAGTACTTC,CASSVASSYEQYF
TRBD1,once,TRBJ2-5,TRBV2,TGTGCCAGCAGTGATTCCCGGGACAGGGGTGAGACCCAGTACTTC,CASSDSRDRGETQYF
TRBD2,NA,TRBJ2-5,TRBV5-1,TGCGCCAGCAGCCCCGGACTAGCGGGGGGGCCAGAGACCCAGTACTTC,CASSPGLAGGPETQYF
TRBD2,NA,TRBJ2-1,TRBV19,TGTGCCAGTACCTTGGGACTAGCGGGAGGGAGCTCCTACAATGAGCAGTTCTTC,CASTLGLAGGSSYNEQFF
TRBD1,NA,TRBJ1-4,TRBV10-3,TGTGCCACGAAGGACAGGGACACTAATGAAAAACTGTTTTTT,CATKDRDTNEKLFF
NA,NA,TRBJ2-3,TRBV4-3,TGCGCCAGCAGCCAAGGGCCGTGGCGGGGCAGCACAGATACGCAGTATTTT,CASSQGPWRGSTDTQYF
TRBD1,NA,TRBJ1-2,TRBV29-1,TGCAGCGGGGACACAGGGGATCTTGGCTACACCTTC,CSGDTGDLGYTF
TRBD1,NA,TRBJ1-2,TRBV28,TGTGCCAGCAGTTTCCGAGCACTAGGACAGGGGATGGGGCTTACTAACTATGGCTACACCTTC,CASSFRALGQGMGLTNYGYTF